This TCR beta chain stems from a study of T-cell memory formation after mild COVID-19. The germline V gene has CDR1 DFQATT and CDR2 SNEGSKA (reference sequence). The V end was cut by 5 bases, the J end by 7 bases, with 27 bases between. This CDR3 region has 18 residues. Study outcomes and limitations: Contracting clones, day 15 to 85, had balanced CD4/CD8, and later expanders favored CD4+.

A note on this clonotype: Its specificity is unknown.

Each CDR3 protein gets one entry after TCRdb re-called the 5' RACE reads with MiXCR. The sample shows 300,000 to 400,000 distinct CDR3 sequences, roughly 21% of them seen only once. The chain combines TRBV20-1 with TRBJ1-6; weak D call: TRBD1 (6 bases). The source of this sequence is an adult woman who had mild COVID-19 (a few samples of this study predate the infection). Cell type and time point are not known. Input material: PBMCs or a T cell subset sorted from them (not recorded which). The CDR3 DNA reads as TGCAGTGCTGTTCAAAACAGGGAATACCGGCTAAGGAATTCACCCCTCCACTTT. Protein: CSAVQNREYRLRNSPLHF.